This entry describes one T cell receptor beta chain. As yet, its antigen is unknown. The sample belongs to a study of Siglec-9 on CD8 T cells in melanoma. TCRdb's table, derived via immunoSEQ multiplex PCR, lists solely in-frame clones and lacks some. The sample yields about 33,000 clones, roughly four fifths seen once. The study's findings and limits: In melanoma tumors, a Siglec-9-marked effector memory CD8+ subset reportedly appeared to accumulate.

The germline V gene has CDR1 MDHEN and CDR2 SYDVKM. The CDR3 extends over 13 amino acids. The trim removed 5 bases at V and 4 bases at J, leaving 4 bases unmatched. The gene calls are TRBV28 and TRBJ2-7, with 8 bases lining up with TRBD2. The source material was Siglec-9- CD8+ T cells sorted from blood. The receptor's source is a human donor in good health. CDR3 loop: CASSLSGRYEQYF. The CDR3, as DNA: TGTGCCAGCAGTCTAAGCGGGAGATACGAGCAGTACTTC. Drawing the rest from reference TRBV28 and TRBJ2-7, the complete variable domain is DVKVTQSSRYLVKRTGEKVFLECVQDMDHENMFWYRQDPGLGLRLIYFSYDVKMKEKGDIPEGYSVSREKKERFSLILESASTNQTSMYLCASSLSGRYEQYFGPGTRLTVT.